This TCR beta chain stems from a study of blood T cells in healthy people across ages (dated by TCRdb to between 2014 and 2017). Notes on the research overall: In model experiments, roughly one uniquely barcoded TCR beta cDNA molecule per two T cells was captured by template switching. The study measured age-related changes in TCR beta repertoire diversity using deep sequencing normalized with unique cDNA molecular identifiers. For two donors (one aged 18 to 29 and one aged 80 or older), the study analyzed two additional independent replicas of 1 million unique cDNA reads from the same blood draw. Four age groups were formed from the donors: young (average approximately 15 years), middle-aged (approximately 41), aged (approximately 60) and long-lived (82). Points the paper makes about the study in general: Total diversity estimates from one million sequenced T cells were considered lower bounds and underestimates. As age increased, observed TCR beta diversity per million T cells dropped in a roughly linear way, and a significant reduction was already evident by age roughly 36. Compared with the aged group, the long-lived group had more naive CD4+ T cells, fewer expanded clones and increased TCR diversity, suggesting age selection. Donor CMV infection status was unknown, potentially confounding age-related changes in expanded clonotypes. Because profiling used bulk unsorted PBMCs, naive and antigen-experienced compartments could not be compared conclusively. Observed TCR beta diversity correlated strongly with the percentage of naive T cells measured by flow cytometry.

About this clonotype: The antigen it recognizes is unknown. The input lacks base qualities; no much larger clone sits a single base away.

Systemically healthy Caucasian individuals from Russia, some 40 in total and aged about 6 to 100 years, were included as donors. Each donor gave ten milliliters of peripheral blood, collected into EDTA-treated Vacutainer tubes. Ficoll-Paque density-gradient centrifugation was used to isolate PBMCs, with at least 6.5 million per sample. Total RNA was extracted from PBMCs with Trizol reagent, with at least 5.5 micrograms obtained per sample. For every donor, an aliquot of PBMCs went through flow cytometry to measure the percentages of naive CD45RAhigh/CD27high T cells. Library prep was done by 5' RACE. Sequenced on an Illumina HiSeq 2500. The second PCR ran for about 7 to 11 cycles and used a J-beta primer mix along with a sample-barcoded 5' primer. A template-switch 5' adaptor carrying 12 random nucleotides introduced a unique molecular identifier onto each TCR beta cDNA molecule. Each sample yielded at least 2.5 million CDR3-containing paired-end reads. All of the RNA was converted into first-strand cDNA using the Mint cDNA synthesis kit, with a TRBC-specific oligonucleotide serving as the primer. Following uracil-DNA glycosylase treatment, all cDNA underwent a first 18-cycle PCR with the universal primers M1SS and BC2_uni_R. The paper's data handling went like this. Each sample was normalized by randomly selecting 1 million high-quality reads, each carrying a distinct molecular identifier. Instead of being binned into consensus sequences, reads with shared molecular identifiers were discarded. MiTCR, set to a Q25 quality threshold and the strictest error-elimination algorithm, was used for CDR3 identification, clonotype clustering and error correction. Lower-bound total TCR beta diversity was estimated with a nonparametric unseen species model using Euler transformation. TCRdb took the public reads, trimmed them with fastp at Q25, ran MiXCR for clone calling and kept in-frame beta chains. Each record represents a unique CDR3 protein, reported with the most common genes and DNA among its rows. The V and J calls shown here were made by TCRdb, not taken from the authors' results. The sample data list about 720,000 distinct CDR3 sequences, and around 25% of these were observed just once. Under 4% of the sample is held by the ten biggest clonotypes.

The same data also went into a second study, on T cells of mothers and their children. The second source states: The donors were nine systemically healthy Caucasian individuals, made up of three mothers and their six children. cDNA synthesis used all of the extracted RNA, with roughly 1.5 ug of RNA in each 15 ul reaction. In the second PCR, the M1S primer introduced both the sample barcodes and 2-4 random nucleotides. Over 10 million TCR beta CDR3 reads came from each mother, compared with several million reads from each child. Thymic selection shapes the output of TCR recombination in a similar way in related and unrelated pairs, and inherited differences have a minor effect. Normalized repertoire overlap was always found to be slightly, but never significantly, higher in related mother-child pairs than in unrelated mother-child pairs. With a sensitivity of approximately 100 clones per million clonotypes, no persistent microchimeric T cell clones were detected. In the study, deep NGS was used to compare the TCR beta repertoires of mothers and children, and features distinguishing related mother-child pairs from unrelated individuals were sought. The mean age was roughly 44 +/- 4 years for the mothers and around 10 +/- 4 years for the children. Libraries were sequenced on Illumina HiSeq 2000 with 100+100 nt paired-end reads after adapter ligation with NEBNext reagents. To prevent cross-contamination, the mother and child libraries were prepared one month apart and sequenced in separate runs. Each donor had between roughly 450,000 and 2,100,000 distinct TCR beta clonotypes identified. Naive TCR beta clonotypes were estimated from low-frequency clonotypes matched to each donor's FACS-determined naive share, without sorting.

This TCR came from a boy aged 5 to 17 in good health. Material for sequencing was blood.

In nucleotides, the sequence is TGTGCCAGCAGTTATAAAGCGGGCCCCAATGAGCAGTTCTTC. Its amino acids are CASSYKAGPNEQFF. The chain is assembled from TRBV6-2 or TRBV6-3 and TRBJ2-5, and perhaps TRBD2 as D gene, on 6 matching bases. The DNA end lines up better with TRBJ2-1; the J call may be wrong. CDR1 and CDR2 are read off the germline V gene as MNHEY and SVGEGT. The cysteine opens and the phenylalanine closes a CDR3 of 14 amino acids. Only the CDR3 region is kept as DNA, spanning 42 bases read in frame from base 1.